These 19 T cell receptor beta chains originate from one sample sequenced in a study of liver allograft versus peripheral blood T cells. Study-level background: Transplanted livers held T cell receptor repertoires, and these were compared with repertoires in recipients' peripheral blood.

TCRdb used MiXCR to reprocess the reads, holding one entry per CDR3 protein. This sample has 3,500 to 4,000 distinct CDR3 sequences, with about 16% found just once. These receptors all come from a human patient who had a liver transplant. Some of these T cells may belong to the graft donor.

The table lists this clonotype with a few counts. V usage is TRBV5-4 and J usage is TRBJ2-7; D is possibly TRBD1 (5 bases). Germline V gene sequence: CDR1 SGHNT, CDR2 YYREEE (reference sequence). V lost 6 bases and J 2 bases, leaving 18 bases between the germline ends. This CDR3 region has 15 residues. The CDR3 here is CASTPSPDKTYEQYF. The CDR3 region has the DNA TGTGCCAGCACCCCTTCACCGGACAAGACCTACGAGCAGTACTTC.

By proportion, this clonotype is medium-sized. J is TRBJ2-3 and V is TRBV24-1; 8 positions agree with TRBD1. J gave up 3 bases and V 5 bases, and 6 bases lay outside the gene matches. Germline CDR1 is KGHDR and CDR2 is SFDVKD. The CDR3 loop spans 15 amino acids. The CDR3 region is CATSGGTGGTDTQYF. CDR3 nucleotide sequence: TGTGCCACCAGTGGGGGGACAGGTGGGACAGATACGCAGTATTTT.

By sample fraction, this clonotype is medium-sized (0.01 to 0.1%). The chain uses TRBV6-1 and TRBJ1-3; D is perhaps TRBD1 (6 bases). CDR3 size: 13 residues. Germline V lookup: CDR1 MNHNS, CDR2 SASEGT. The germline V and J ends were trimmed by 6 bases and 4 bases, with 10 bases remaining between them. The DNA for the CDR3 is TGTGCCAGCAGGCGGACAGAGGGAAACACCATATATTTT. Amino acid sequence: CASRRTEGNTIYF.

A few counts support this clonotype. The V and J genes are TRBV20-1 and TRBJ1-1; 12 bases are shared with TRBD1. The junction had 14 bases not matched to a gene; V was cut back by 1 base and J by 5 bases. CDR3 length: 18 residues. Germline V lookup: CDR1 DFQATT, CDR2 SNEGSKA (reference sequence). The CDR3 sequence: CSARGPPGQGARGTEAFF. The DNA of the CDR3 is TGCAGTGCTAGAGGCCCGCCGGGACAGGGGGCGAGAGGTACTGAAGCTTTCTTT.

This clonotype is medium-sized (0.01 to 0.1%) by share. The chain recombines TRBV18 with TRBJ1-1; TRBD1 matches at 10 bases. From germline, CDR1 is KGHSH and CDR2 LQKENI. The V gene end was trimmed by 4 bases and the J gene end by 10 bases; junction bases not matched to a gene: 6. The CDR3 contains 13 residues. CDR3 residues: CASSHIRDRGAFF. CDR3 DNA: TGTGCCAGCTCACACATCCGGGACAGGGGAGCTTTCTTT.

This clonotype is deemed medium-sized. The rearrangement uses TRBV20-1 and TRBJ2-1; 9 bases agree with TRBD2. The trim removed 3 bases at V and 0 bases at J, leaving 6 bases unmatched. The germline gives CDR1 DFQATT, CDR2 SNEGSKA (reference sequence). The length of the CDR3 is 16 residues. The CDR3 sequence is CSASRLADASYNEQFF. CDR3 sequence (DNA): TGCAGTGCTAGCCGACTAGCGGACGCCTCCTACAATGAGCAGTTCTTC.

The chain joins TRBV7-3 to TRBJ2-6; 11 nucleotides agree with TRBD2. Germline V CDR1 and CDR2: SGHTA, FQGTGA. The ends lost 0 bases at V and 3 bases at J; junction bases unmatched: 4. The CDR3 spans 18 residues. CDR3 in amino acids: CASSLTSGGAIGANVLTF. CDR3 nucleotide sequence: TGTGCCAGCAGCTTAACTAGCGGGGGGGCCATTGGGGCCAACGTCCTGACTTTC.

As to this clonotype: Possible read error: a much larger clone is one base away. The chain couples TRBV19 to TRBJ2-1, with a possible D match to TRBD2 (6 bases). The assigned J gene may be wrong: the sequence end matches TRBJ2-5 better. CDR3 size: 15 residues. The germline CDR1 and CDR2 sequences are LNHDA and SQIVND (reference sequence). The CDR3 coding sequence is TGTACCAGTAGTATAGCGGTACAACAACAAGAGACCCAGTACTTC. Translated, it gives CTSSIAVQQQETQYF.

This clonotype is judged large. This chain joins TRBV29-1 and TRBJ2-1; 9 bases match TRBD1. V trimming: 6 bases; J trimming: 7 bases; junction bases outside the gene matches: 13. CDR1 and CDR2 from the germline V gene are SQVTM and ANQGSEA. The CDR3 is 15 amino acids. In DNA form, the CDR3 reads TGCAGCGTAGGACCGGGACAGGGAAAGGTAAATGAGCAGTTCTTC. It specifies CSVGPGQGKVNEQFF.

This clonotype is medium-sized within its sample. This sequence joins TRBV6-5 and TRBJ2-2; weak D call: TRBD2 (6 bases). CDR1 is MNHEY, CDR2 SVGAGI, per germline. Between the trimmed V and J ends, which lost 0 bases and 8 bases, there was a span of 19 bases. This CDR3 comprises 17 residues. This chain's CDR3 is CASSYSGPRGGTGELFF. The CDR3 nucleotides read TGTGCCAGCAGTTACTCGGGCCCCCGCGGTGGGACTGGGGAGCTGTTTTTT.

This clonotype is medium-sized (0.01 to 0.1%) in the sample. The CDR3 nucleotides are TGTGCCATCAGTGGACTAGCGGCAAGCTACGAGCAGTACTTC. This encodes CAISGLAASYEQYF. This chain joins TRBV10-3 and TRBJ2-7; 9 nucleotides match TRBD2. The germline gives CDR1 ENHRY, CDR2 SYGVKD. The ends lost 4 bases at V and 3 bases at J; junction bases unmatched: 4. This CDR3 contains 14 residues.

By share of the sample, this clonotype is medium-sized. The chain recombines TRBV28 with TRBJ2-6; D is ambiguous. The CDR3 has 15 residues. V lost 6 bases and J lost 0, with 9 bases in between. Germline V CDR1 and CDR2: MDHEN, SYDVKM. This CDR3 reads CASRGSLSGANVLTF. In nucleotides, the CDR3 is TGTGCCAGCAGGGGATCTCTCTCTGGGGCCAACGTCCTGACTTTC.

J is TRBJ2-5 and V is TRBV10-3; the match to TRBD1 covers 8 bases. This CDR3 has 14 amino acids. Per germline, CDR1 ENHRY and CDR2 SYGVKD. The trim removed 6 bases at V and 5 bases at J, leaving 8 bases unmatched. The DNA for the CDR3 is TGTGCCATCAGGCCGGACAGGGCAGGGGAGACCCAGTACTTC. It specifies CAIRPDRAGETQYF.

In regard to this clonotype: With only one base between it and a far larger clone, this is likely a read error. The J gene is TRBJ1-4, the V gene TRBV6-1; D not certain. The J call may not be correct, given that the DNA end is closer to TRBJ1-6. This CDR3 is built from 12 residues. Germline-derived CDR1 and CDR2 are MNHNS and SASEGT. The CDR3 nucleotides read TGTGCCAGCAGTGAAGACTTCTTACCCCTCCACTTT. It specifies CASSEDFLPLHF.

In this sample, this clonotype turned up many times. The V call is TRBV19, the J call TRBJ1-5; D gene uncertain. Germline loops: CDR1 LNHDA, CDR2 SQIVND (reference sequence). Trimming shortened V by 2 bases and J by 5 bases, and 7 bases separated the two germline ends. The length of the CDR3 is 13 residues. CDR3 DNA sequence: TGTGCCAGTAGTATATATGTAGATCAGCCCCAGCATTTT. Translated: CASSIYVDQPQHF.

This clonotype is classed as large. This chain links TRBV10-3 with TRBJ2-6; possibly TRBD1 or TRBD2 for D (5 bases each). The V gene lost 7 bases and the J gene lost 0 bases, with 22 bases spanning the gap. There are 19 residues in the CDR3. The germline V gene encodes CDR1 ENHRY and CDR2 SYGVKD. The CDR3 coding sequence is TGTGCCATCAAACCCCGGGACGGACTTAGAAGCTCTGGGGCCAACGTCCTGACTTTC. It translates to CAIKPRDGLRSSGANVLTF.

This clonotype ranks as medium-sized (0.01 to 0.1%). The chain joins TRBV6-5 to TRBJ1-1; 10 bases are shared with TRBD1. The germline CDR1 and CDR2 sequences are MNHEY and SVGAGI. The CDR3 loop spans 17 amino acids. V lost 6 bases to trimming and J lost 2 bases; unmatched junction nucleotides: 12. CDR3 coding DNA: TGTGCCAGCAGCCGAGGACAGGGGGATAGGGGAAACACTGAAGCTTTCTTT. Translation: CASSRGQGDRGNTEAFF.

V gene TRBV30 combines with J gene TRBJ2-3; a possible D gene is TRBD2 (6 bases). CDR1 is GTSNPN, CDR2 SVGIG, per germline (reference sequence). This CDR3 contains 12 residues. Trimming removed 7 bases from V and 1 base from J, with 9 bases in between. CDR3 bases: TGTGCCTCAGAGCGGGGCACAGATACGCAGTATTTT. Its translation: CASERGTDTQYF. The full variable domain, in which reference TRBV30 and TRBJ2-3 provide the parts outside the CDR3, is SQTIHQWPATLVQPVGSPLSLECTVEGTSNPNLYWYRQAAGRGLQLLFYSVGIGQISSEVPQNLSASRPQDRQFILSSKKLLLSDSGFYLCASERGTDTQYFGPGTRLTVL.

By sample fraction, this clonotype is medium-sized. The chain couples TRBV6-5 to TRBJ2-1; 14 bases are shared with TRBD2. Germline V lookup: CDR1 MNHEY, CDR2 SVGAGI. The CDR3 runs 15 residues. The junction had 5 bases not matched to a gene; V was cut back by 5 bases and J by 8 bases. CDR3 residues: CASSKTSGGAYEQFF. CDR3 bases: TGTGCCAGCAGTAAGACTAGCGGGGGGGCCTATGAGCAGTTCTTC.